This T cell receptor beta chain appears in the sequencing data of a study of OX40 agonist ivuxolimab in advanced cancers. The study in broad terms: Ivuxolimab was an agonistic, fully human IgG2 monoclonal antibody directed against OX40 (CD134), a costimulatory receptor. A male proportion of around 81% and a mean age of 60 years, ranging from roughly 23 to 79, were recorded for the dose-escalation cohort. Of the 50 or so patients in dose escalation, some 19 had hepatocellular carcinoma, about 15 had melanoma, 9 had renal cell carcinoma and 9 had head and neck cancer. The paper covers the monotherapy dose-escalation part of the phase I ivuxolimab trial, which included N ≈ 50 patients. The purpose of peripheral TCRbeta sequencing was to test whether ivuxolimab changed TCR sequence diversity and led to clonal T-cell expansion. Intravenous ivuxolimab was administered to patients every 2 weeks at six dose levels: 0.01, 0.1, 0.3, 1.5, 3 and 10 mg/kg. Partial responses occurred in three dose-escalation patients, of whom one had hepatocellular carcinoma and two had cutaneous melanoma. Patients were allowed to have had prior anti-PD-1, anti-PD-L1 or anti-CTLA-4 therapy, and around 40% of the dose-escalation patients had previously received checkpoint inhibitors. What the research found in general, with its limitations: Low levels of normalized T-cell clonal expansion were also shown by some nonresponding patients. Partial responders in the 0.1-3.0 mg/kg groups had among the lowest normalized peripheral clonal expansion, especially among CD8+ T cells. After ivuxolimab, expanded clones were on average more numerous among CD8+ T cells than among CD4+ T cells. At doses of 0.1 to 3.0 mg/kg, clonal expansion of both CD4+ and CD8+ blood T cells was observed from baseline to week 6. The antigen specificity of the peripheral T cells that underwent clonal expansion was not determined.

A note on this clone: Its antigen remains unidentified. Base-call qualities are not available, and no considerably larger clone is one nucleotide away. Other DNA sequences in this specimen translate into the identical CDR3.

The trial excluded patients who had a history of autoimmune disease or who were on systemic immunosuppression. In every dose cohort, peripheral blood was drawn for TCR sequencing at baseline, cycle 4 day 1, and cycle 7 day 1. The samples were drawn from a first-in-human, open-label, multicenter phase I dose-escalation trial of ivuxolimab. The trial enrolled adults with locally advanced or metastatic head and neck squamous cell, hepatocellular, melanoma or renal cell carcinoma. CD4+ and CD8+ T cells were sorted separately from peripheral blood before TCR sequencing. The germline V gene specifies MNHEY as CDR1 and SVGAGI as CDR2. Its CDR3 holds 11 amino acids, cysteine through phenylalanine. Only CDR3 DNA is held: 33 bases, read in frame from base 1. V is shortened by 3 bases, J by 10 bases, and the region joining them spans 7 bases. Genomic DNA was extracted from sorted cells for sequencing of the TCRbeta CDR3 region. The immunoSEQ Assay was used for sequencing of TCRbeta CDR3 regions. TCRdb obtained this table from immuneACCESS and retained in-frame rearrangements with V and J assigned. These tables miss some clones; where compared with another copy, unresolved V genes account for less than half of the shortfall, and the remainder is unexplained. The sample profile shows 35,000 to 45,000 clones; roughly 90% of them were found once. The top ten hold about 12% of the sample.

The receptor's source is an adult with an advanced solid tumor such as melanoma, head and neck, liver or kidney cancer. This specimen was CD4+ or CD8+ T cells sorted from blood, taken in a trial of the OX40 agonist ivuxolimab. Recombination connected TRBV6-5 to TRBJ2-1, with the D assignment possibly TRBD1 or TRBD2, given 5 matching bases for each. This receptor has the CDR3 CASSYGGEQFF. The DNA sequence is TGTGCCAGCAGTTATGGGGGAGAGCAGTTCTTC.